A single sample gave rise to the 9 T cell receptor beta chains below, sequenced in a study of shared clonotypes between healthy human individuals. Only in-frame clones appear in the TCRdb table, and some are missing; sequencing was by immunoSEQ multiplex PCR. The repertoire holds hundreds of thousands of clones, with approximately 73% as singletons. Material: memory CD4+ T cells sorted from blood. The subset denotes: CD45RA-negative fraction. These receptors were taken from a woman younger than 45 in good health.

About this clone: This sample also contains other DNA sequences that code for the same CDR3. The rearrangement joins TRBV5-1 to TRBJ2-2, with 10 nucleotides matching TRBD2. Trimming removed 0 bases from V and 4 bases from J; junction bases left unmatched: 0. The CDR3 length is 15 residues. CDR1 and CDR2 (germline): SGHRS, YFSETQ. The CDR3 DNA reads as TGCGCCAGCAGCTTGGGGACTAGCGGCACCGGGGAGCTGTTTTTT. This sequence encodes CASSLGTSGTGELFF.

The gene calls are TRBV5-1 and TRBJ2-3, with D tentatively TRBD1 (6 bases). This CDR3 region has 16 residues. V dropped 0 bases and J dropped 0 bases, with 11 bases sitting between them. Germline loops: CDR1 SGHRS, CDR2 YFSETQ. CDR3 region: CASSLAQGSSTDTQYF. The CDR3 bases are TGCGCCAGCAGCTTGGCGCAGGGGTCTAGCACAGATACGCAGTATTTT.

The J gene is TRBJ2-7, the V gene TRBV28, with D uncertain. The V end lost 7 bases, the J end lost 5 bases, and 12 bases lay between the germline ends. This CDR3 has 12 amino acids. Germline V gene data show CDR1 as MDHEN and CDR2 as SYDVKM. For the CDR3, the DNA is TGTGCCAGCACCACCAACCGGCACGAGCAGTACTTC. Its protein product is CASTTNRHEQYF. The whole variable domain, filled in from reference TRBV28 and TRBJ2-7, reads DVKVTQSSRYLVKRTGEKVFLECVQDMDHENMFWYRQDPGLGLRLIYFSYDVKMKEKGDIPEGYSVSREKKERFSLILESASTNQTSMYLCASTTNRHEQYFGPGTRLTVT.

The J gene is TRBJ2-7, the V gene TRBV6-5; 8 bases fit TRBD2. CDR3 length: 14 residues. Looked up from germline, CDR1 is MNHEY and CDR2 is SVGAGI. V dropped 6 bases and J dropped 2; count of bases not matched to a gene: 6. DNA of the CDR3: TGTGCCAGCAGGGCTAGCGGGTACGCCTACGAGCAGTACTTC. This gives the protein CASRASGYAYEQYF.

The chain employs TRBV30 and TRBJ1-2, with D maybe TRBD1 (5 bases). Germline V CDR1 and CDR2: GTSNPN, SVGIG (reference sequence). The V end was cut by 3 bases, the J end by 7 bases, with 18 bases between. The CDR3 totals 14 residues. The CDR3 sequence: CAWSRVVGISGYTF. In DNA form, the CDR3 reads TGTGCCTGGAGCAGGGTCGTTGGCATCTCTGGCTACACCTTC.

In this sample, this clone turned up a few times. The J gene is TRBJ1-4, the V gene TRBV4-2; 8 bases fit TRBD1. The CDR3 is 17 residues long. After removal of 2 bases from V and 4 bases from J, the junction contained 9 bases not matched to a gene. Germline loops: CDR1 LGHNA, CDR2 YNFKEQ. The CDR3 protein is CASSQTRDRRLNEKLFF. The CDR3 bases are TGTGCCAGCAGCCAAACACGGGACAGGAGACTTAATGAAAAACTGTTTTTT.

The genes are TRBV15 and TRBJ2-7; D is unresolved. Germline V CDR1 and CDR2: LNHNV, YYDKDF (reference sequence). V lost 0 bases and J lost 1, with 7 bases in between. The CDR3 sequence is 14 residues long. The CDR3 DNA reads as TGTGCCACCAGCAGAGAAATGGGTTCCTACGAGCAGTACTTC. Residues: CATSREMGSYEQYF.

The chain uses TRBV2 and TRBJ1-4; D ambiguous. V was pared by 11 bases and J by 0 bases, with 16 bases between. The V gene's germline CDR1 is SNHLY and CDR2 FYNNEI. This CDR3 contains 15 residues. CDR3 nucleotide sequence: TGTGCCGGATTTCGATGGGCCTCAACTAATGAAAAACTGTTTTTT. Protein: CAGFRWASTNEKLFF.

The table lists this clone with many counts. V is TRBV25-1 and J is TRBJ2-5; D is possibly TRBD1 or TRBD2 (5 bases each). The J call could be wrong; TRBJ2-7 is a better fit for the DNA end. From germline, CDR1 is MGHDK and CDR2 SYGVNS. This CDR3 is 13 amino acids long. The CDR3 is CASSRDVPYEQYF. In DNA form, the CDR3 reads TGTGCCAGCAGCCGGGACGTCCCCTACGAGCAGTACTTC.